The rows below give T cell receptor beta chains drawn from one sample of a study of cytomegalovirus exposure and HLA in healthy donors. Measured with immunoSEQ multiplex PCR; TCRdb has only the in-frame clones, and not every one. This sample has more than 90,000 clones, with under 85% found just once. The sequenced sample consisted of PBMCs. The receptors here all came from a woman in her thirties or forties in good health and CMV-seropositive. Both conserved end residues are part of each CDR3. D genes are given only for firm matches. Expanded clones are given a class, and other clones once, few, many or no size at all.

v_call: TRBV27
j_call: TRBJ2-7
clone_size: NA
d_call: TRBD2
cdr3_nt: TGTGCCAGCAGTTCTCCAGCGGGGGGTAGCTCCTACGAGCAGTACTTC
cdr3_aa: CASSSPAGGSSYEQYF

v_call: TRBV28
j_call: TRBJ2-7
clone_size: NA
d_call: TRBD1
cdr3_nt: TGTGCCAGCAGTTTATATGCCGGGGGACAGGGGGCTTCCGAGCAGTACTTC
cdr3_aa: CASSLYAGGQGASEQYF

v_call: TRBV6-1
j_call: TRBJ1-5
clone_size: once
d_call: NA
cdr3_nt: TGTGCCAGCAGTGCACTAGATCAGCCCCAGCATTTT
cdr3_aa: CASSALDQPQHF

v_call: TRBV28
j_call: TRBJ1-5
clone_size: NA
d_call: TRBD1
cdr3_nt: TGTGCCAGCAGTTCGGACAGGAACAATCAGCCCCAGCATTTT
cdr3_aa: CASSSDRNNQPQHF

v_call: TRBV6-4
j_call: TRBJ2-3
clone_size: few
d_call: NA
cdr3_nt: TGTGCCAGCAGTGGACAGGGAGCGGGAGCAGATACGCAGTATTTT
cdr3_aa: CASSGQGAGADTQYF

v_call: TRBV28
j_call: TRBJ2-7
clone_size: NA
d_call: NA
cdr3_nt: TGTGCCAGCAAAGGGGGATACGACGAGCAGTACTTC
cdr3_aa: CASKGGYDEQYF

v_call: TRBV28
j_call: TRBJ2-6
clone_size: NA
d_call: NA
cdr3_nt: TGTGCCAGCACCCGAGGGTTTGGTAGCAACTATACCTCTGGGGCCAACGTCCTGACTTTC
cdr3_aa: CASTRGFGSNYTSGANVLTF

v_call: TRBV28
j_call: TRBJ1-2
clone_size: NA
d_call: NA
cdr3_nt: TGTGCCAGCAACGGGGGGCGGGGATATGGCTACACCTTC
cdr3_aa: CASNGGRGYGYTF

v_call: TRBV5-1
j_call: TRBJ2-1
clone_size: NA
d_call: NA
cdr3_nt: TGCGCCAGCAGCTTGGAGGCGGCGAGCTCCTACAATGAGCAGTTCTTC
cdr3_aa: CASSLEAASSYNEQFF

v_call: TRBV7-9
j_call: TRBJ2-1
clone_size: NA
d_call: TRBD2
cdr3_nt: TGTGCCAGCAGCCCCCTAGCGGGAGGGCCGGGAAATGAGCAGTTCTTC
cdr3_aa: CASSPLAGGPGNEQFF

v_call: TRBV7-6
j_call: TRBJ2-3
clone_size: NA
d_call: TRBD2
cdr3_nt: TGTGCCAGCAGCTTAGCCGTCCCAGCGGGAGTAAGGACAGATACGCAGTATTTT
cdr3_aa: CASSLAVPAGVRTDTQYF

v_call: TRBV28
j_call: TRBJ2-7
clone_size: NA
d_call: TRBD1
cdr3_nt: TGTGCCAGCAGTAGACCCTCCGACAGGGTGGGCGAGCAGTACTTC
cdr3_aa: CASSRPSDRVGEQYF

v_call: TRBV5-1
j_call: TRBJ2-3
clone_size: few
d_call: TRBD2
cdr3_nt: TGCGCCAGCAGCTCCTACCTAGCGGAAAGCACAGATACGCAGTATTTT
cdr3_aa: CASSSYLAESTDTQYF

v_call: TRBV11-2
j_call: TRBJ2-1
clone_size: few
d_call: NA
cdr3_nt: TGTGCCAGCACTAGTGACGTGGGCTCCTACAATGAGCAGTTCTTC
cdr3_aa: CASTSDVGSYNEQFF

v_call: TRBV7-9
j_call: TRBJ2-7
clone_size: NA
d_call: TRBD2
cdr3_nt: TGTGCCAGCAGCTTGCTAGCGGGGAGCTCCTACGAGCAGTACTTC
cdr3_aa: CASSLLAGSSYEQYF

v_call: TRBV5-1
j_call: TRBJ2-6
clone_size: once
d_call: TRBD1
cdr3_nt: TGCGCCAGCAGCCCGACAGGGACTGGGGCCAACGTCCTGACTTTC
cdr3_aa: CASSPTGTGANVLTF

v_call: TRBV11-2
j_call: TRBJ2-1
clone_size: NA
d_call: NA
cdr3_nt: TGTGCCAGCAGCTCGAGTCCCAGCGGAAGAGTACGCGACAATGAGCAGTTCTTC
cdr3_aa: CASSSSPSGRVRDNEQFF

v_call: TRBV11-3
j_call: TRBJ2-7
clone_size: NA
d_call: TRBD1
cdr3_nt: TGTGCCAGCTCGGGGGACAGGGTCGGCTCCTACGAGCAGTACTTC
cdr3_aa: CASSGDRVGSYEQYF

v_call: TRBV11-2
j_call: TRBJ2-7
clone_size: NA
d_call: NA
cdr3_nt: TGTGCCAGCAGCTTAGATCTGGTTAGCGCCTACGAGCAGTACTTC
cdr3_aa: CASSLDLVSAYEQYF

v_call: TRBV7-9
j_call: TRBJ1-2
clone_size: NA
d_call: NA
cdr3_nt: TGTTCCAGCAGCTTCCCGGGGGGATATGGCTACACCTTC
cdr3_aa: CSSSFPGGYGYTF

v_call: TRBV27
j_call: TRBJ2-7
clone_size: NA
d_call: TRBD1
cdr3_nt: TGTGCCAGCAGTTTATCCGGGACAGGGCTATACGAGCAGTACTTC
cdr3_aa: CASSLSGTGLYEQYF

v_call: TRBV7-9
j_call: TRBJ2-1
clone_size: NA
d_call: NA
cdr3_nt: TGTGCCAGCAGCTTAACGGGATCCTACAATGAGCAGTTCTTC
cdr3_aa: CASSLTGSYNEQFF

v_call: TRBV5-1
j_call: TRBJ2-7
clone_size: once
d_call: TRBD1
cdr3_nt: TGCGCCAGCGGCTCCGGGACAGGACTCTACTACGAGCAGTACTTC
cdr3_aa: CASGSGTGLYYEQYF

v_call: TRBV27
j_call: TRBJ1-2
clone_size: NA
d_call: TRBD1
cdr3_nt: TGTGCCAGCAGCCCCGGACAGGGGGCCGCTCGTGGCTACACCTTC
cdr3_aa: CASSPGQGAARGYTF

v_call: TRBV19
j_call: TRBJ2-7
clone_size: NA
d_call: NA
cdr3_nt: TGTGCCAGTAGTACCGGGAGCTCCTACGAGCAGTACTTC
cdr3_aa: CASSTGSSYEQYF

v_call: TRBV6-6
j_call: TRBJ2-7
clone_size: few
d_call: TRBD2
cdr3_nt: TGTGCCAGCACAGGACTAGCGGGAGGGTACGAGCAGTACTTC
cdr3_aa: CASTGLAGGYEQYF

v_call: TRBV27
j_call: TRBJ1-5
clone_size: NA
d_call: NA
cdr3_nt: TGTGCCAGCAGTTTCCAGGGGAGGGTCAATCAGCCCCAGCATTTT
cdr3_aa: CASSFQGRVNQPQHF

v_call: TRBV25-1
j_call: TRBJ2-7
clone_size: NA
d_call: TRBD2
cdr3_nt: TGTGCCAGCGTGGGGGGGCGGGAGGCCACCTACGAGCAGTACTTC
cdr3_aa: CASVGGREATYEQYF

v_call: TRBV10-3
j_call: TRBJ2-7
clone_size: NA
d_call: TRBD1
cdr3_nt: TGTGCCATCAGAGACTCGACAGGGGGGTACGAGCAGTACTTC
cdr3_aa: CAIRDSTGGYEQYF

v_call: TRBV10-1
j_call: TRBJ1-2
clone_size: NA
d_call: TRBD1
cdr3_nt: TGCGCCAGCAGGGGACTGGACAGGGGAAACTATGGCTACACCTTC
cdr3_aa: CASRGLDRGNYGYTF

v_call: TRBV10-2
j_call: TRBJ1-6
clone_size: NA
d_call: NA
cdr3_nt: TGCGCCAGCAGCCCGACAGGCTATAATTCACCCCTCCACTTT
cdr3_aa: CASSPTGYNSPLHF

v_call: TRBV7-8
j_call: TRBJ2-1
clone_size: NA
d_call: TRBD2
cdr3_nt: TGTGCCAGCAGCTTAGAAATGGAGTATGGCGGGAGCTCCTACAATGAGCAGTTCTTC
cdr3_aa: CASSLEMEYGGSSYNEQFF

v_call: TRBV6-8
j_call: TRBJ1-5
clone_size: NA
d_call: NA
cdr3_nt: TGTGCCAGCACTCCAGATGGGGGGGGAGATAGCAATCAGCCCCAGCATTTT
cdr3_aa: CASTPDGGGDSNQPQHF

v_call: TRBV19
j_call: TRBJ1-3
clone_size: NA
d_call: NA
cdr3_nt: TGTGCCAGTAGTCAGGGCCACTCTGGAAACACCATATATTTT
cdr3_aa: CASSQGHSGNTIYF

v_call: TRBV5-4
j_call: TRBJ2-1
clone_size: NA
d_call: TRBD2
cdr3_nt: TGTGCCAGCAGCCCAGGGGGACTAGCGGGAGAAAATGAGCAGTTCTTC
cdr3_aa: CASSPGGLAGENEQFF

v_call: TRBV11-1
j_call: TRBJ2-7
clone_size: NA
d_call: TRBD2
cdr3_nt: TGTGCCAGCAGCTTATGGTTAGCGGGAGGGTCCTACGAGCAGTACTTC
cdr3_aa: CASSLWLAGGSYEQYF

v_call: TRBV6-1
j_call: TRBJ2-5
clone_size: NA
d_call: TRBD2
cdr3_nt: TGTGCCAGCATTAATAGCGGGAGATTTAAAGAGACCCAGTACTTC
cdr3_aa: CASINSGRFKETQYF

v_call: TRBV7-2
j_call: TRBJ1-5
clone_size: few
d_call: NA
cdr3_nt: TGTGCCAGCAGCCCCTCAGGGTTGAATCAGCCCCAGCATTTT
cdr3_aa: CASSPSGLNQPQHF

v_call: TRBV10-3
j_call: TRBJ2-7
clone_size: NA
d_call: TRBD2
cdr3_nt: TGTGCCATCAAGGGGACTAGCGGGAGTGTAAAGACCTACGAGCAGTACTTC
cdr3_aa: CAIKGTSGSVKTYEQYF

v_call: TRBV5-6
j_call: TRBJ2-7
clone_size: once
d_call: NA
cdr3_nt: TGTGCCAGCAGACAGGATAGGAGCTCCTACGAGCAGTACTTC
cdr3_aa: CASRQDRSSYEQYF

v_call: TRBV5-5
j_call: TRBJ2-1
clone_size: few
d_call: NA
cdr3_nt: TGTGCCAGCAGCGTCAGACAGGACCCCTCCTACAATGAGCAGTTCTTC
cdr3_aa: CASSVRQDPSYNEQFF

v_call: TRBV11-2
j_call: TRBJ1-4
clone_size: NA
d_call: TRBD1
cdr3_nt: TGTGCCAGCAGCCCGGGGCAGGGGGGTGAAAAACTGTTTTTT
cdr3_aa: CASSPGQGGEKLFF

v_call: TRBV19
j_call: TRBJ1-1
clone_size: NA
d_call: NA
cdr3_nt: TGTGCCAGTAGTCTCCGCCCTCAGGGAGGGGCGCGAACTGAAGCTTTCTTT
cdr3_aa: CASSLRPQGGARTEAFF

v_call: TRBV2
j_call: TRBJ2-7
clone_size: NA
d_call: NA
cdr3_nt: TGTGCCAGCAGTGAGGAAGGCAAACGGGGGTACTTC
cdr3_aa: CASSEEGKRGYF

v_call: TRBV7-9
j_call: TRBJ2-1
clone_size: few
d_call: TRBD2
cdr3_nt: TGTGCCAGCAGCCCAAGGACTAGCGGGGGCTCCTACAATGAGCAGTTCTTC
cdr3_aa: CASSPRTSGGSYNEQFF

v_call: TRBV28
j_call: TRBJ2-5
clone_size: NA
d_call: NA
cdr3_nt: TGTGCCAGCAGTTTGACGCTCCTTCGGGCCCAGTACTTC
cdr3_aa: CASSLTLLRAQYF

v_call: TRBV5-1
j_call: TRBJ1-6
clone_size: NA
d_call: NA
cdr3_nt: TGCGCCAGCAGCTTGTTCCCAGGGGCAAATTCACCCCTCCACTTT
cdr3_aa: CASSLFPGANSPLHF

v_call: TRBV7-3
j_call: TRBJ2-1
clone_size: once
d_call: NA
cdr3_nt: TGTGCCAGCAGCCGAACACCGGGGAACAATGAGCAGTTCTTC
cdr3_aa: CASSRTPGNNEQFF

v_call: TRBV27
j_call: TRBJ2-7
clone_size: NA
d_call: TRBD2
cdr3_nt: TGTGCCAGCAGTTCCGGGACTAGCGGCCGCGAGCAGTACTTC
cdr3_aa: CASSSGTSGREQYF

v_call: TRBV7-9
j_call: TRBJ2-1
clone_size: NA
d_call: NA
cdr3_nt: TGTGCCAGCAGCCCATGGCAGTCATACAATGAGCAGTTCTTC
cdr3_aa: CASSPWQSYNEQFF

v_call: TRBV5-1
j_call: TRBJ2-5
clone_size: NA
d_call: NA
cdr3_nt: TGCGCCAGCAGGAGAGGCAGAGAAGAGACCCAGTACTTC
cdr3_aa: CASRRGREETQYF

v_call: TRBV7-9
j_call: TRBJ2-7
clone_size: few
d_call: TRBD1
cdr3_nt: TGTGCCAGCAGCGCCGGTCCCGGGACAGCACCCTCCTACGAGCAGTACTTC
cdr3_aa: CASSAGPGTAPSYEQYF

v_call: TRBV28
j_call: TRBJ2-2
clone_size: few
d_call: NA
cdr3_nt: TGTGCCAGCAGTCCAATGCTAGCGTCAACCGGGGAGCTGTTTTTT
cdr3_aa: CASSPMLASTGELFF

v_call: TRBV4-1
j_call: TRBJ2-3
clone_size: few
d_call: NA
cdr3_nt: TGCGCCAGCAGCCAAGATTTGGACTCCTTATCAGATACGCAGTATTTT
cdr3_aa: CASSQDLDSLSDTQYF

v_call: TRBV5-1
j_call: TRBJ2-1
clone_size: once
d_call: TRBD2
cdr3_nt: TGCGCCAGCAGCTTGGGGGCGGGAGTGGTTGAGCAGTTCTTC
cdr3_aa: CASSLGAGVVEQFF